Listed below are T cell receptor beta chains from one sample, sequenced in a study of T-cell memory formation after mild COVID-19. In TCRdb, the 5' RACE reads were re-called with MiXCR into one record per CDR3 protein. The sample consists of approximately 350,000 distinct CDR3 sequences, over 13% of them appearing once. The sample comprised PBMCs or a T cell subset sorted from them (not recorded which). The source is a young man who had mild COVID-19 (a few samples of this study predate the infection). Cell type and time point are not known. Both conserved end residues are part of each CDR3. Fields, in order: D gene, clone size, J gene, V gene, CDR3 protein, CDR3 DNA. The D gene is left open where the match is weak. Some rows have no size entry. The others give once, few or many, or a class for an expanded clone.

>TRBD1|.|TRBJ2-1|TRBV4-3
CASSRQPTGTGSRSYNEQFF
TGCGCCAGCAGCCGACAGCCAACAGGGACAGGGAGTAGGTCCTACAATGAGCAGTTCTTC
>.|.|TRBJ1-5|TRBV5-1
CDSSHDYGNQPQHF
TGCGACAGCAGCCACGACTACGGCAATCAGCCCCAGCATTTT
>.|.|TRBJ1-2|TRBV7-9
CASSLRTAGYTF
TGTGCCAGCAGCTTAAGAACAGCTGGCTACACCTTC
>.|few|TRBJ2-3|TRBV5-6
CASSPVGARDTQYF
TGTGCCAGCAGCCCGGTGGGGGCACGAGATACGCAGTATTTT
>TRBD1|few|TRBJ1-5|TRBV6-5
CASSYDTTGGLHF
TGTGCCAGCAGTTACGATACGACAGGGGGATTGCATTTT
>TRBD2|few|TRBJ2-3|TRBV12-3/TRBV12-4
CASSWTSGPADTQYF
TGTGCCAGCAGCTGGACTAGCGGACCCGCAGATACGCAGTATTTT
>.|.|TRBJ2-5|TRBV7-2
CASSFQIQETQYF
TGTGCCAGCAGCTTTCAAATTCAAGAGACCCAGTACTTC
>.|few|TRBJ1-6|TRBV25-1
CASSDFGRPLHF
TGTGCCAGCAGTGATTTCGGTCGCCCCCTCCACTTT
>.|.|TRBJ2-7|TRBV7-2
CASSLAGETYEQYF
TGTGCCAGCAGCTTAGCGGGGGAGACCTACGAGCAGTACTTC
>.|few|TRBJ2-7|TRBV7-2
CASSYGLLGEQYF
TGTGCCAGCAGCTATGGGCTACTTGGAGAGCAGTACTTC
>.|.|TRBJ2-3|TRBV7-9
CASSWPGASTDTQYF
TGTGCCAGCAGCTGGCCGGGTGCTAGCACAGATACGCAGTATTTT
>.|.|TRBJ1-1|TRBV7-9
CASSFGGRVDRNTEAFF
TGTGCCAGCAGCTTCGGTGGGAGGGTAGATCGGAACACTGAAGCTTTCTTT
>TRBD1|.|TRBJ1-2|TRBV9
CASTRGQGADYGYTF
TGTGCCAGCACCAGGGGACAGGGTGCTGACTATGGCTACACCTTC
>.|few|TRBJ2-1|TRBV4-1
CASSRDPVENEQFF
TGCGCCAGCAGCCGGGACCCTGTGGAGAATGAGCAGTTCTTC
>TRBD2|.|TRBJ2-3|TRBV25-1
CASSVLAGYTDTQYF
TGTGCCAGCAGTGTACTAGCGGGATACACAGATACGCAGTATTTT
>.|.|TRBJ1-5|TRBV6-2/TRBV6-3
CASRPVGGQPQHF
TGTGCCAGCAGGCCCGTAGGAGGTCAGCCCCAGCATTTT
>TRBD2|.|TRBJ2-5|TRBV12-3/TRBV12-4
CASSFVLAKETQYF
TGTGCCAGCAGTTTTGTACTAGCGAAAGAGACCCAGTACTTC
>.|few|TRBJ2-5|TRBV7-9
CASSKPGTWETQYF
TGTGCCAGCAGCAAACCGGGGACCTGGGAGACCCAGTACTTC
>.|.|TRBJ2-3|TRBV7-9
CASRLLTGEAQYF
TGTGCCAGCAGGCTCTTGACAGGAGAGGCGCAGTATTTT
>.|few|TRBJ1-2|TRBV20-1
CSASTGTGYTF
TGCAGTGCTAGTACTGGGACCGGCTACACCTTC
>.|.|TRBJ1-6|TRBV7-3
CASSLGGLHSPLHF
TGTGCCAGCAGCCTCGGAGGGCTGCATTCACCCCTCCACTTT
>.|many|TRBJ2-7|TRBV4-1
CASSQALTYSYEQYF
TGCGCCAGCAGCCAAGCACTGACATACTCCTACGAGCAGTACTTC